This is a list of T cell receptor beta chains from one sample in a study of beta chain features in type 1 diabetes. Sequencing used immunoSEQ multiplex PCR; TCRdb keeps in-frame clones, though not all of them. The table has 200,000 to 250,000 clones, about 26% seen once. Sample: central memory CD4+ T cells from blood. The receptors originated from a man in his thirties or forties in good health. Both conserved end residues are part of each CDR3. Each record gives: D gene, clone size, V gene, CDR3 length, J gene, CDR3 DNA, CDR3 protein. D genes are given only for firm matches. Size tells how often a clone was seen (once, few, many) or the class of an expanded clone, and some rows leave it out.

.	.	TRBV5-5	13	TRBJ2-4	TGTGCCAGCAGCTTGGCCGACCCAAACATTCAGTACTTC	CASSLADPNIQYF
TRBD2	many	TRBV7-2	15	TRBJ2-3	TGTGCCAGCAGCTTACCCAGCGGGAGCAGGGATACGCAGTATTTT	CASSLPSGSRDTQYF
.	.	TRBV27	14	TRBJ2-3	TGTGCCAGCAGTCTAAAGGGGGGAGGAGATACGCAGTATTTT	CASSLKGGGDTQYF
.	.	TRBV30	14	TRBJ1-6	TGTGCCTGGAGTGTAGGCGGTGATAATTCACCCCTCCACTTT	CAWSVGGDNSPLHF
.	.	TRBV29-1	14	TRBJ1-1	TGCAGCGTAGGAAGACAGGTGATGAACACTGAAGCTTTCTTT	CSVGRQVMNTEAFF
.	.	TRBV30	11	TRBJ2-5	TGTGCCTGGAGCCTAAAAGAGACCCAGTACTTC	CAWSLKETQYF
TRBD1	few	TRBV2	14	TRBJ1-2	TGTGCCAGCAGTGTCGAACAGGGGGCTCATGGCTACACCTTC	CASSVEQGAHGYTF
.	few	TRBV29-1	14	TRBJ2-2	TGCAGCGCTGAGGGGAGCCCGAACACCGGGGAGCTGTTTTTT	CSAEGSPNTGELFF
TRBD1	.	TRBV6-5	14	TRBJ1-1	TGTGCCAGCAGTCCCGGCAGACAGGGTGGGGGAGCTTTCTTT	CASSPGRQGGGAFF
.	.	TRBV18	11	TRBJ2-3	TGTGCCAGCCGGCGGACAGATACGCAGTATTTT	CASRRTDTQYF
TRBD2	few	TRBV6-8	12	TRBJ2-1	TGTGCCAGCAGCACACTAGCGGATGAGCAGTTCTTC	CASSTLADEQFF
.	few	TRBV7-9	12	TRBJ2-5	TGTGCCAGCAGCTCAGTCGTGGAGACCCAGTACTTC	CASSSVVETQYF
.	.	TRBV7-2	13	TRBJ1-2	TGTGCCAGCAGCCCAGGACAGACCTATGGCTACACCTTC	CASSPGQTYGYTF
.	.	TRBV11-3	13	TRBJ1-1	TGTGCCAGCAGCTTAGCACAGGGCACTGAAGCTTTCTTT	CASSLAQGTEAFF
TRBD2	.	TRBV5-1	16	TRBJ2-3	TGCGCCAGCAGCCGGGGGACTAGCGGCCTCACAGATACGCAGTATTTT	CASSRGTSGLTDTQYF
.	.	TRBV2	14	TRBJ2-2	TGTGCCAGCAGGACCGATCGGAATGCCGGGGAGCTGTTTTTT	CASRTDRNAGELFF
.	few	TRBV6-5	15	TRBJ2-3	TGTGCCAGCAGTTACCGACGGGTAGGGGCAGATACGCAGTATTTT	CASSYRRVGADTQYF
.	few	TRBV30	12	TRBJ2-4	TGTGCCTGGAGGGCACAGGGCCTCATTCAGTACTTC	CAWRAQGLIQYF
.	many	TRBV21-1	14	TRBJ1-6	TGTGCCAGCAGCGAAAGGGGGCATAATTCACCCCTCCACTTT	CASSERGHNSPLHF
.	.	TRBV7-2	15	TRBJ1-5	TGTGCCAGCAGCTTTGTTGTGGGCGACCATCAGCCCCAGCATTTT	CASSFVVGDHQPQHF
.	once	TRBV5-4	14	TRBJ1-1	TGTGCCAGCAGCTTAGTGGGGTGGAACACTGAAGCTTTCTTT	CASSLVGWNTEAFF
.	.	TRBV30	12	TRBJ2-4	TGTGCCTGGAGTGTCCAGGGAAACATTCAGTACTTC	CAWSVQGNIQYF
.	.	TRBV7-2	15	TRBJ2-1	TGTGCCAGCAGTTCCCGGACCCCGGCTTACAATGAGCAGTTCTTC	CASSSRTPAYNEQFF
.	.	TRBV19	15	TRBJ1-3	TGTGCCAGTAGTCTTCATCGGGGAGGAGGAAACACCATATATTTT	CASSLHRGGGNTIYF